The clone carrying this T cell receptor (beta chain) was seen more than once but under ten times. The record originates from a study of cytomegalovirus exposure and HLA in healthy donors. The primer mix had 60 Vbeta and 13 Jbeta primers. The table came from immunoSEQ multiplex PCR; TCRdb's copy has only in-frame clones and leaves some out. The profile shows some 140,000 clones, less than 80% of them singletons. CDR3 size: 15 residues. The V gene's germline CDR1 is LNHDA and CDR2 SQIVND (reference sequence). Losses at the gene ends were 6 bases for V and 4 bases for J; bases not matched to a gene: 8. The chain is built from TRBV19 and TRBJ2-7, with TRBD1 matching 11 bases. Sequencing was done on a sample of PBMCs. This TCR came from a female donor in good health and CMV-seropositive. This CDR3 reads CASSPGDRGVYEQYF. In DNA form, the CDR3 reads TGTGCCAGTAGCCCCGGGGACAGGGGGGTTTACGAGCAGTACTTC.